This T cell receptor (beta chain) was profiled in a study of T cells in Graves' hyperthyroidism and ophthalmopathy. From RNA transcripts, TCR beta CDR3 regions were amplified. TCR CDR3 regions were first amplified by RT-PCR with HTBI primers. TCRdb passed the multiplex PCR reads through MiXCR, listing each CDR3 protein once. The sample holds roughly 600,000 distinct CDR3 sequences; about 15% are singletons and the top ten take roughly an eighth. Germline V gene data show CDR1 as MDHEN and CDR2 as SYDVKM. The V segment lost 6 bases and the J segment 7 bases; nucleotides outside the gene matches: 13. The CDR3 is 17 amino acids. This clonotype was detected many times.

Sequenced material: blood. The genes are TRBV28 and TRBJ2-2, with TRBD2 matching over 11 bases. This receptor was obtained from a woman aged 45-65 years with Graves' ophthalmopathy. The CDR3, as DNA: TGTGCCAGCAGGGGAATGGGACTAGCGGCGCCCCGCGGGGAGCTGTTTTTT. It encodes CASRGMGLAAPRGELFF.